The clone carrying this T cell receptor (beta chain) was recorded a few times. Germline loops: CDR1 MNHEY, CDR2 SVGEGT. This CDR3 comprises 15 residues. Trimming stripped 0 bases from V and 1 base from J, with 4 bases between. Whenever a sample was processed, at least 6 million PBMCs were isolated. These data are taken from a study of blood T cells in healthy people across ages. Using a J-beta primer mix together with a sample-barcoded 5' primer, a second PCR was run for roughly 7 to 11 cycles. Using its own MiXCR run on the 5' RACE reads, TCRdb lists one record per CDR3 protein. The table records about 540,000 distinct CDR3 sequences, around 24% of them present only once. The same specimen was also included in a second study, on T cells of mothers and their children. Per that paper: The yield was over 8.5 million TCR beta CDR3 reads from each mother and approximately 3 million from each child. Slightly higher overlap, not significant, was seen in related mother-child pairs than in unrelated pairs. Detection yielded no persistent microchimeric T cell clones.

The source material was blood. The chain couples TRBV6-2 or TRBV6-3 to TRBJ2-6; D is unresolved. This receptor was taken from a boy aged 5 to 17 in good health. As DNA, the CDR3 is TGTGCCAGCAGTTACTCACCGTCTGGGGCCAACGTCCTGACTTTC. Translation gives CASSYSPSGANVLTF.